A single sample is the source of the 6 T cell receptor beta chains below, sequenced in a study of blood T cell repertoires in COVID-19 (dated by TCRdb to 2018 to 2021). The library relied on the immunoSEQ multiplex PCR assay. TCRdb holds this immuneACCESS table with in-frame rearrangements only. Some clones are missing; in checked studies, unresolved V genes explain under half, and the rest has no known cause. The sample records over 90,000 clones, around 74% of which are singletons. 3% to 4.5% of the sample comes from the top ten. What was sequenced was peripheral blood. Receptors originate from a man between 65 and 80 years old with COVID-19, enrolled during active disease.

This clone was seen a few times. The CDR3 DNA is TGCGCCAGCAGCCATTTACCGGGACAGGGATCCAATGAGCAGTTCTTC. It codes for CASSHLPGQGSNEQFF. V is TRBV4-3 and J is TRBJ2-1, with 9 bases that match TRBD1. Germline CDR1 and CDR2: LGHNA and YSLEER. CDR3 size: 16 residues. Unmatched junction bases numbered 9, after V lost 3 bases and J lost 6 bases.

V usage is TRBV20-1 and J usage is TRBJ1-1; 8 bases agree with TRBD1. The trim removed 5 bases at V and 4 bases at J, leaving 9 bases unmatched. Germline lookup yields CDR1 DFQATT and CDR2 SNEGSKA (reference sequence). The CDR3 covers 14 residues. CDR3 coding DNA: TGCAGTGCTGGTGGACAGGGAAGGAGCACTGAAGCTTTCTTT. Translating gives CSAGGQGRSTEAFF.

The rearrangement links TRBV12-5 to TRBJ2-6; no definite D call. In germline, CDR1 is LGHNT, CDR2 FRNRAP. CDR3 length: 15 amino acids. Trimming took 1 base from V and 0 from J, leaving 4 bases between them. CDR3 residues: CASGLELSGANVLTF. In DNA, the CDR3 is TGTGCTAGTGGTTTGGAACTCTCTGGGGCCAACGTCCTGACTTTC.

This rearrangement joins TRBV11-1 to TRBJ2-7; TRBD1 matches 7 bases. V lost 6 bases to trimming and J lost 6 bases; unmatched junction nucleotides: 8. The CDR3 loop spans 13 amino acids. CDR1 and CDR2 (germline): SGHAT, FQDESV (reference sequence). In nucleotides, the CDR3 is TGTGCCAGCAGTCAGGGGGTGAGGGGCGAGCAGTACTTC. Translated, it gives CASSQGVRGEQYF.

The chain employs TRBV19 and TRBJ1-1; no firm D call. V was pared by 8 bases and J by 3 bases, with 10 bases between. Germline V gives CDR1 LNHDA, CDR2 SQIVND (reference sequence). This CDR3 has 12 amino acids. The CDR3 sequence is CASGTDYTEAFF. The CDR3 region has the DNA TGTGCCAGTGGTACAGACTACACTGAAGCTTTCTTT.

V is TRBV5-1 and J is TRBJ2-7, with D possibly matching TRBD2 (5 bases). This CDR3 has 14 amino acids. Germline CDR1 and CDR2: SGHRS and YFSETQ. V lost 0 bases and J lost 7, with 14 bases in between. The CDR3 DNA reads as TGCGCCAGCAGCTTGGCCGAGGGATCGAGGGAGCAGTACTTC. The encoded protein is CASSLAEGSREQYF.